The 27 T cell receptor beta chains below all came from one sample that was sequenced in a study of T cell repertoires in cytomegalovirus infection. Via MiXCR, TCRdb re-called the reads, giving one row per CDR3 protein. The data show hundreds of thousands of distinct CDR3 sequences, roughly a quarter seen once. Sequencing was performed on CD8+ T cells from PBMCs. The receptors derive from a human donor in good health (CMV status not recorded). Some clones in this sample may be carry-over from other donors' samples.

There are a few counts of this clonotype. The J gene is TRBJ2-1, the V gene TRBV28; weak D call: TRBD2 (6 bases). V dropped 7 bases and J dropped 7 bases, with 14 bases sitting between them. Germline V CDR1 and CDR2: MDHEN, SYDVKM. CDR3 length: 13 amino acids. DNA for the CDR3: TGTGCCAGCAATCATGGGGACTTGAATGAGCAGTTCTTC. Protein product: CASNHGDLNEQFF.

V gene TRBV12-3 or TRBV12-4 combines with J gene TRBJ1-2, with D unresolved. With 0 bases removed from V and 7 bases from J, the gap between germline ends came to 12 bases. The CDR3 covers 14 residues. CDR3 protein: CASSLAPRSLGYTF. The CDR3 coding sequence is TGTGCCAGCAGTTTAGCCCCCAGGTCCCTTGGCTACACCTTC.

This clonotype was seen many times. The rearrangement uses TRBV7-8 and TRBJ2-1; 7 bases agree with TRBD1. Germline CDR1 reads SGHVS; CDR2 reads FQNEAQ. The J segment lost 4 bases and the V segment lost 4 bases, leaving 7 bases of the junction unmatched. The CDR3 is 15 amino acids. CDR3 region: CASSSTGILYNEQFF. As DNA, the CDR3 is TGTGCCAGCAGCTCGACAGGGATCCTATACAATGAGCAGTTCTTC.

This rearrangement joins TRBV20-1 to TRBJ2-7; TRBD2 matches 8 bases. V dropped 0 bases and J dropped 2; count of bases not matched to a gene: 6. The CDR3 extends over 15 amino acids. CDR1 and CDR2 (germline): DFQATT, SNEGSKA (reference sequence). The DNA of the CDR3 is TGCAGTGCTAGAGATCGGGGGGGTGACCCCTACGAGCAGTACGTC. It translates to CSARDRGGDPYEQYV.

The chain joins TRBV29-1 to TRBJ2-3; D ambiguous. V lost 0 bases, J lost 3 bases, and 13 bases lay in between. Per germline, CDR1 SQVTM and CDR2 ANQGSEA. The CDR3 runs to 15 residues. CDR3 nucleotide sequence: TGCAGCGTTGAAGATTTTGTCCTTACAACAGATACGCAGTATTTT. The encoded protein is CSVEDFVLTTDTQYF.

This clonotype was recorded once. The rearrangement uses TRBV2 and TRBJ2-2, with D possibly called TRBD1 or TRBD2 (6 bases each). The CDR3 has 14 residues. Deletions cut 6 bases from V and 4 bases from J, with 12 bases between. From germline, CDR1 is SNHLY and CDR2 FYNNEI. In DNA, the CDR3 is TGTGCCAGCAGGGAGGGGGAATTCACCGGGGAGCTGTTTTTT. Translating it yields CASREGEFTGELFF.

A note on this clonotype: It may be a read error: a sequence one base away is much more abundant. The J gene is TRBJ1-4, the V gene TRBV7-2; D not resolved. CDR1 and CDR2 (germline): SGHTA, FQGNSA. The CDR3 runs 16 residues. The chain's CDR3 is CVSSSYPRAINEKLFF. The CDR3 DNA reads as TGTGTCAGCAGCTCCTATCCACGAGCCATTAATGAAAAACTGTTTTTT. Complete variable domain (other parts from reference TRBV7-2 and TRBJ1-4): GAGVSQSPSNKVTEKGKDVELRCDPISGHTALYWYRQSLGQGLEFLIYFQGNSAPDKSGLPSDRFSAERTGGSVSTLTIQRTQQEDSAVYLCVSSSYPRAINEKLFFGSGTQLSVL.

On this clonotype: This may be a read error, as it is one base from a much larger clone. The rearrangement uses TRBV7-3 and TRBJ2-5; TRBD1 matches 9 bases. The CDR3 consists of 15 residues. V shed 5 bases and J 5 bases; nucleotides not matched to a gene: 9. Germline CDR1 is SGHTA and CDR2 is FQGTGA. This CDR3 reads CASSPADRGLETQYF. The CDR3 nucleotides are TGTGCCAGCAGCCCAGCGGACAGGGGTTTGGAGACCCAGTACTTC.

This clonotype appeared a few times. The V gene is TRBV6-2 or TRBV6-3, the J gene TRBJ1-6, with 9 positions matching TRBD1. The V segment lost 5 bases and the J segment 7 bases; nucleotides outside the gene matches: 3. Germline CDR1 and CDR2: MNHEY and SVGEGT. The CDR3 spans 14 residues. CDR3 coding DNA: TGTGCCAGCAGTGACGACAGGGGGAATTCACCCCTCCACTTT. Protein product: CASSDDRGNSPLHF.

The DNA for the CDR3 is TGCAGTGCTAAAAGCGGGGGCACGAATGGCTACACCTTC. Translation: CSAKSGGTNGYTF. The rearrangement uses TRBV20-1 and TRBJ1-2; possible D gene TRBD1, 6 bases. There are 13 residues in the CDR3. Trimming shortened V by 4 bases and J by 6 bases, and 15 bases separated the two germline ends. Germline loops: CDR1 DFQATT, CDR2 SNEGSKA (reference sequence).

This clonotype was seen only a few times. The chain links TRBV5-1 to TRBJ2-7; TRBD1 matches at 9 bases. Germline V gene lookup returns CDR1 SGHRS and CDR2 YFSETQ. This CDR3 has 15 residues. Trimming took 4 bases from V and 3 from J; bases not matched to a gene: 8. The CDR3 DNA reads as TGCGCCAGCAGCACCGGACAGGGGTTATACTACGAGCAGTACTTC. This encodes CASSTGQGLYYEQYF.

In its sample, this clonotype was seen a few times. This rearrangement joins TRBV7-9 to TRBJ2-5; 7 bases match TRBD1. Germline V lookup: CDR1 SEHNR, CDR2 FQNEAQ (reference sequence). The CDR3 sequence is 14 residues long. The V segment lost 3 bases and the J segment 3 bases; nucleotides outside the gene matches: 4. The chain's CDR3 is CASSFWDSEETQYF. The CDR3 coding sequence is TGTGCCAGCAGCTTCTGGGACAGTGAAGAGACCCAGTACTTC.

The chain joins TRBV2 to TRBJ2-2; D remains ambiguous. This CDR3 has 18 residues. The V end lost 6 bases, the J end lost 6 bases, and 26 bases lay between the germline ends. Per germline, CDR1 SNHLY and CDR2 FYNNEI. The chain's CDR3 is CASRDDPLWRPTSGELFF. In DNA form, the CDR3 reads TGTGCCAGCAGAGACGACCCCCTTTGGCGCCCTACGTCCGGGGAGCTGTTTTTT.

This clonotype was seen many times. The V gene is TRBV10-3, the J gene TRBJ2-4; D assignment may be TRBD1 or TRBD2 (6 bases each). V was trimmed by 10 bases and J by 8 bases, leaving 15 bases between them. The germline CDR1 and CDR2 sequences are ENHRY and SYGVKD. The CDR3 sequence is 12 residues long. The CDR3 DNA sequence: TGTGCCACCTCAGGGGAGGAGGACATTCAGTACTTC. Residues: CATSGEEDIQYF.

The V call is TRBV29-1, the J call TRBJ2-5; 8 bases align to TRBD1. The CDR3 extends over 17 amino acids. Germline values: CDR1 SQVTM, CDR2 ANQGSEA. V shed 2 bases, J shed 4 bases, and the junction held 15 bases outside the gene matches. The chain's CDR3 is CSVEFLLLDRVAETQYF. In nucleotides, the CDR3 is TGCAGCGTTGAATTCCTACTCCTGGACAGGGTGGCAGAGACCCAGTACTTC.

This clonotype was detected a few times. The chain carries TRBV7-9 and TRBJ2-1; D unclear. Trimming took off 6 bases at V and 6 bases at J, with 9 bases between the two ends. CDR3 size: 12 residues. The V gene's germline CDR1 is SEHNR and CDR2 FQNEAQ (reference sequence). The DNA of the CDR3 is TGTGCCAGCAGTTTGAGGTCCAATGAGCAGTTCTTC. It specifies CASSLRSNEQFF.

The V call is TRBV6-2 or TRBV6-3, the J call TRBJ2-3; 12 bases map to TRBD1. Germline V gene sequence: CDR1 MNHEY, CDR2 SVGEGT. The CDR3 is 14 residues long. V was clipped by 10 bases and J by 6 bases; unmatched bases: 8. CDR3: CANRGQGAYDTQYF. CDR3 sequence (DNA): TGTGCCAACAGGGGACAGGGGGCTTACGATACGCAGTATTTT.

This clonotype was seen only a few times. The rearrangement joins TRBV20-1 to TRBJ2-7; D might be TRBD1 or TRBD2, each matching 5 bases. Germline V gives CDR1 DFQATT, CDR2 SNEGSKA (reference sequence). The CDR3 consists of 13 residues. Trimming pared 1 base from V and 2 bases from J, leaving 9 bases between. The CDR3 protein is CSARVRGAYEQYV. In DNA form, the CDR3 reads TGCAGTGCTAGAGTGAGGGGTGCCTACGAGCAGTACGTC.

CDR3 residues: CASSFGGIRNTEAFF. The CDR3 nucleotides are TGTGCCAGCAGTTTTGGAGGGATCAGGAACACTGAAGCTTTCTTT. This chain uses TRBV28 with TRBJ1-1, with D unclear. The V gene lost 3 bases and the J gene lost 1 base, with 12 bases spanning the gap. The CDR3 covers 15 residues. Germline CDR1 and CDR2: MDHEN and SYDVKM.

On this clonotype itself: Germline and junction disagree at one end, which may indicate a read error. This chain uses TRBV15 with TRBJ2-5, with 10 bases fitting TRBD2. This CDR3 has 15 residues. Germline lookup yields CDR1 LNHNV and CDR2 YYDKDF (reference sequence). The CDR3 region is CVTGSGLAVQETQYF. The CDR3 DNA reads TGTGTCACCGGTAGCGGACTAGCGGTACAAGAGACCCAGTACTTC.

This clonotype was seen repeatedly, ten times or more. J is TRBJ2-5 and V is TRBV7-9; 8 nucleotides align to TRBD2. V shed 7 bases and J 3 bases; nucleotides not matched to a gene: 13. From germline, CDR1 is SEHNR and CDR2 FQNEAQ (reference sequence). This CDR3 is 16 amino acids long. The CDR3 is CASTHLEAGAKETQYF. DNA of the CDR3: TGTGCCAGCACCCACCTAGAAGCGGGGGCCAAAGAGACCCAGTACTTC.

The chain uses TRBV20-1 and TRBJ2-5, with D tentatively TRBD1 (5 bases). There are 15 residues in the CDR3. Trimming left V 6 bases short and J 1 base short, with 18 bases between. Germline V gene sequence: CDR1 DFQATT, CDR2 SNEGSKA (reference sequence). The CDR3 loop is CSAIGVRQGQETQYF. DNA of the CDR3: TGCAGTGCGATAGGAGTAAGGCAGGGCCAAGAGACCCAGTACTTC.

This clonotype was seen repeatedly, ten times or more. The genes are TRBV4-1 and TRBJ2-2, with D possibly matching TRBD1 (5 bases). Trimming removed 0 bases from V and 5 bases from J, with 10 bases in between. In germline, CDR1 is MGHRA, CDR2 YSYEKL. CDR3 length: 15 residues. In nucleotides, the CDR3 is TGCGCCAGCAGCCAAGATGTGACAGCAACCGGGGAGCTGTTTTTT. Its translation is CASSQDVTATGELFF.

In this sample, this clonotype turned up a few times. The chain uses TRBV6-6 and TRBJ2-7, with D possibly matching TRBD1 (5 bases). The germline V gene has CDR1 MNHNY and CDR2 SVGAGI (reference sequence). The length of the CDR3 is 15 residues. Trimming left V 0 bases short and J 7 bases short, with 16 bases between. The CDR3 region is CASSYSLGALGEQYF. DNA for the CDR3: TGTGCCAGCAGTTACTCGCTAGGGGCTCTTGGTGAGCAGTACTTC.

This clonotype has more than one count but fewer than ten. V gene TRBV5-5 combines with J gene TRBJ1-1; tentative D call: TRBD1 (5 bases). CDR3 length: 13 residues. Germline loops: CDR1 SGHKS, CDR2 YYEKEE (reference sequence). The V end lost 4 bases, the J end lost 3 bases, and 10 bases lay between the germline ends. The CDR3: CASSPDIHTEAFF. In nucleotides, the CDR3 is TGTGCCAGCAGCCCGGACATTCACACTGAAGCTTTCTTT.

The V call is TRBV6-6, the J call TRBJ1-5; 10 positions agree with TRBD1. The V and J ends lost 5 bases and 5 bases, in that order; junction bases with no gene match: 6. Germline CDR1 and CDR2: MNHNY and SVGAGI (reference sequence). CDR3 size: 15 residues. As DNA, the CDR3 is TGTGCCAGCAGTACGGGACAGGGGATTGATCAGCCCCAGCATTTT. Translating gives CASSTGQGIDQPQHF.

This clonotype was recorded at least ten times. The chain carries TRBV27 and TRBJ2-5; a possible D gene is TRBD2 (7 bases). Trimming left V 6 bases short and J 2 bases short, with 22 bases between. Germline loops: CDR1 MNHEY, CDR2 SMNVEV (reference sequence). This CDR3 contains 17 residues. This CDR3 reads CASSLLRGGGNQETQYF. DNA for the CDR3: TGTGCCAGCAGCCTACTGAGGGGGGGGGGCAATCAAGAGACCCAGTACTTC.